This T cell receptor beta chain was recorded in a study of blood T cells in healthy people across ages. Study-level results: Diversity of TCR beta per million T cells declined in a roughly linear way with age.

Looked up from germline, CDR1 is SGHTA and CDR2 is FQGNSA. Trimming removed 3 bases from V and 6 bases from J; junction bases left unmatched: 8. This CDR3 is 14 amino acids long. Alongside a J-beta primer mix, a sample-barcoded 5' primer served in a second PCR lasting about 7 to 11 cycles. TCRdb called the 5' RACE reads again in MiXCR, with one record for every CDR3 protein. The sample shows about 680,000 distinct CDR3 sequences, roughly 49% of them seen only once. Regarding this clonotype: What it binds is not known.

This rearrangement joins TRBV7-2 to TRBJ2-7; 7 nucleotides line up with TRBD1. The sequencing sample was made of blood. The clonotype comes from a woman in her fifties or sixties in good health. Written as DNA, the CDR3 is TGTGCCAGCAGCTTGGCCAGAGGGGGCGGCGAGCAGTACTTC. This translates into CASSLARGGGEQYF. The entire variable domain, with the rest obtained from reference TRBV7-2 and TRBJ2-7, is as follows: GAGVSQSPSNKVTEKGKDVELRCDPISGHTALYWYRQSLGQGLEFLIYFQGNSAPDKSGLPSDRFSAERTGGSVSTLTIQRTQQEDSAVYLCASSLARGGGEQYFGPGTRLTVT.